This T cell receptor beta chain was identified in a study of type 1 regulatory T cells listed by TCRdb under 2021. Regarding the research as a whole: An in vitro protocol by which a Tr1-enriched, alloantigen-specific CD4 T cell product named T-allo10 was generated was characterized in the study. T-allo10 was being evaluated clinically in patients with hematological malignancies who were receiving allogeneic hematopoietic stem cell transplantation.

This clonotype was recorded a few times. Which antigen it targets is not known. Base-call qualities are not available, and no considerably larger clone is one nucleotide away. The germline V gene provides CDR1 MGHRA and CDR2 YSYEKL. The CDR3 spans 17 residues, from the cysteine through the phenylalanine. Of all the DNA, just the CDR3 is kept, 51 bases in frame from base 1. Trimming at the junction amounts to 1 base on V and 2 bases on J, and the germline ends lie 16 bases apart. The listed sequencing device is Illumina MiSeq. Starting from the raw public reads, TCRdb applied fastp trimming at Q25, assembled clones with MiXCR and retained in-frame beta chains. Here each entry gathers all rows of one CDR3 protein and keeps the most common genes and DNA. The sample table lists approximately 100,000 distinct CDR3 sequences, roughly 31% of them with a count of one. Clones ranked in the top ten supply 2% to 2.5% of the sample.

This TCR came from a human donor in good health. Sequencing input: CD4+ T cells, either the whole sample or a sorted fraction (not recorded which). Recombination connected TRBV4-1 to TRBJ2-3; the D match is possibly TRBD1 or TRBD2, with 6 bases aligned in each. The CDR3: CASSQGPLRDNTDTQYF. The DNA reads as follows: TGCGCCAGCAGCCAAGGACCCTTGCGGGACAACACAGATACGCAGTATTTT.